A single sample is the source of the 18 T cell receptor beta chains below, sequenced in a study of T cell responses to AZD1222 COVID-19 vaccine. The protocol was immunoSEQ multiplex PCR, while the TCRdb copy is restricted to in-frame clones and leaves out a portion. The sample lists 100,000 to 150,000 clones; around 94% were seen once. Sequencing used peripheral blood, obtained on day 0 of AZD1222 vaccination. Receptors were obtained from an adult in good health.

The chain recombines TRBV2 with TRBJ1-6, with 8 bases aligning to TRBD1. This CDR3 is built from 13 residues. The V gene end was trimmed by 8 bases and the J gene end by 7 bases; junction bases not matched to a gene: 4. CDR1 and CDR2 from the germline V gene are SNHLY and FYNNEI. CDR3 nucleotide sequence: TGTGCCAGCGGGGACAGGCCGAATTCACCCCTCCACTTT. This translates into CASGDRPNSPLHF.

The CDR3 coding sequence is TGTGCCAGCAGTGAAGTGCCGCAGACCAAAAACATTCAGTACTTC. Its translation is CASSEVPQTKNIQYF. J is TRBJ2-4 and V is TRBV2; D remains ambiguous. The CDR3 has 15 residues. Looked up from germline, CDR1 is SNHLY and CDR2 is FYNNEI. Trimming pared 1 base from V and 2 bases from J, leaving 9 bases between.

The rearrangement uses TRBV4-1 and TRBJ2-1; D gene unclear. The CDR3 has 17 residues. The germline gives CDR1 MGHRA, CDR2 YSYEKL. Trimming stripped 4 bases from V and 7 bases from J, with 23 bases between. The CDR3 reads CASSPPPPRPRWNEQFF. CDR3 in DNA: TGCGCCAGCAGCCCCCCGCCCCCGAGACCGCGGTGGAATGAGCAGTTCTTC.

The V gene is TRBV2, the J gene TRBJ2-7, with 9 bases aligning to TRBD1. Germline loops: CDR1 SNHLY, CDR2 FYNNEI. V trimming: 6 bases; J trimming: 6 bases; junction bases outside the gene matches: 3. The CDR3 is made up of 12 amino acids. The CDR3 nucleotides are TGTGCCAGCAGCGAGGGACAGGGCGAGCAGTACTTC. Its protein product is CASSEGQGEQYF. Supplemented by reference TRBV2 and TRBJ2-7, the full variable domain reads EPEVTQTPSHQVTQMGQEVILRCVPISNHLYFYWYRQILGQKVEFLVSFYNNEISEKSEIFDDQFSVERPDGSNFTLKIRSTKLEDSAMYFCASSEGQGEQYFGPGTRLTVT.

V and J are TRBV30 and TRBJ1-3, with D uncertain. The germline V and J ends were trimmed by 4 bases and 3 bases, with 13 bases remaining between them. The V gene's germline CDR1 is GTSNPN and CDR2 SVGIG (reference sequence). This CDR3 contains 14 residues. The CDR3 loop is CAWTQGPFGNTIYF. In nucleotides, the CDR3 is TGTGCCTGGACCCAAGGTCCTTTTGGAAACACCATATATTTT.

The CDR3 DNA is TGTGCCAGCAGCTTACTGCGGACTAGCGGGAAGGGGGAGCTGTTTTTT. It specifies CASSLLRTSGKGELFF. The chain employs TRBV5-8 and TRBJ2-2; 12 nucleotides agree with TRBD2. V lost 2 bases, J lost 8 bases, and 7 bases stayed unmatched. The germline V gene has CDR1 SGHTS and CDR2 YDEGEE. CDR3 length equals 16 residues.

CDR3 DNA: TGTGCCATCAGTGAGTCGTCAGGCTCCCAGCCCCAGCATTTT. Translation: CAISESSGSQPQHF. This rearrangement joins TRBV10-3 to TRBJ1-5; D remains unclear. CDR1 is ENHRY, CDR2 SYGVKD, per germline. This CDR3 contains 14 residues. Trimming took 0 bases from V and 7 from J, leaving 10 bases between them.

This chain links TRBV3-1 (or the pseudogene TRBV3-2) with TRBJ1-1; TRBD1 might be the D (6 bases). Trimming cost V 0 bases and J 3 bases, with 17 bases left between them. The CDR3 spans 17 residues. CDR1 is LGHDT and CDR2 is YNNKEL in the germline V gene (reference sequence). The CDR3 protein is CASSQDRWGRGDTEAFF. DNA for the CDR3: TGTGCCAGCAGCCAAGATAGATGGGGGCGGGGTGACACTGAAGCTTTCTTT.

This sequence joins TRBV28 and TRBJ2-3, with TRBD1 identical over 8 bases. V shed 7 bases, J shed 6 bases, and the junction held 9 bases outside the gene matches. This CDR3 is 14 amino acids long. The V gene's germline CDR1 is MDHEN and CDR2 SYDVKM. CDR3 bases: TGTGCCAGCACCTCAGGACAGGGAAGGGATACGCAGTATTTT. This gives the protein CASTSGQGRDTQYF.

The rearrangement uses TRBV28 and TRBJ1-2; 12 positions agree with TRBD1. This CDR3 has 14 amino acids. Germline V gives CDR1 MDHEN, CDR2 SYDVKM. V shed 8 bases and J 7 bases; nucleotides not matched to a gene: 8. CDR3 DNA: TGTGCCAGCGGGACAGGGGGCGTTTTAGGTGGCTACACCTTC. It is translated as CASGTGGVLGGYTF.

The genes are TRBV5-1 and TRBJ1-1; D is unclear. V was cut by 0 bases and J by 0 bases, with 9 bases left in between. Germline V gene sequence: CDR1 SGHRS, CDR2 YFSETQ. The CDR3 has 15 residues. In DNA form, the CDR3 reads TGCGCCAGCAGCTTGGCCGTACCGATGAACACTGAAGCTTTCTTT. Translating gives CASSLAVPMNTEAFF.

The V call is TRBV11-2, the J call TRBJ1-1; D might be TRBD1 (5 bases). CDR1 is SGHAT and CDR2 is FQNNGV in the germline V gene. The CDR3 is 13 amino acids. The germline V and J ends were trimmed by 5 bases and 4 bases, with 11 bases remaining between them. The CDR3 protein is CASSQGLVTEAFF. The DNA for the CDR3 is TGTGCCAGCAGCCAGGGTTTGGTCACTGAAGCTTTCTTT.

This clone has just one count. The V and J genes are TRBV11-3 and TRBJ2-3; a weak D match, TRBD2 (6 bases). CDR1 is SGHNT, CDR2 YENEEA, per germline. The CDR3 has 16 residues. Trimming removed 1 base at V and 7 bases at J, with 18 bases between. CDR3 loop: CASSLGSGFNTNTQYF. The DNA for the CDR3 is TGTGCCAGCAGCTTAGGAAGCGGGTTTAATACGAATACGCAGTATTTT.

CDR3 loop: CASSEAGSVINGYTF. The CDR3 DNA is TGTGCCAGCAGTGAAGCGGGTTCTGTGATTAATGGCTACACCTTC. V and J are TRBV2 and TRBJ1-2; unclear D gene. Germline V gene lookup returns CDR1 SNHLY and CDR2 FYNNEI. Deletions cut 0 bases from V and 6 bases from J, with 14 bases between. The length of the CDR3 is 15 residues.

The chain uses TRBV5-4 and TRBJ1-3; D might be TRBD1 (6 bases). With 4 bases removed from V and 0 bases from J, the gap between germline ends came to 11 bases. Germline CDR1 reads SGHNT; CDR2 reads YYREEE (reference sequence). The CDR3 consists of 15 residues. CDR3: CASSDGQNSGNTIYF. CDR3 nucleotide sequence: TGTGCCAGCAGCGATGGACAGAACTCTGGAAACACCATATATTTT.

This chain joins TRBV18 and TRBJ2-3, with D perhaps matching TRBD2 (6 bases). The V and J ends lost 8 bases and 3 bases respectively, with 18 bases between them. CDR1 KGHSH and CDR2 LQKENI come from the germline V gene. There are 15 residues in the CDR3. CDR3 in DNA: TGTGCCAGCCACGCCCGGGACTGGCAGACAGATACGCAGTATTTT. Translating it yields CASHARDWQTDTQYF.

The genes are TRBV4-3 and TRBJ2-3; D is unclear. CDR1 is LGHNA, CDR2 YSLEER, per germline. The ends were cut back, 1 base at V and 6 bases at J, with 11 bases in the middle. The CDR3 consists of 14 residues. The CDR3, as DNA: TGCGCCAGCAGCCAAGGTTTTTTTTCTGATACGCAGTATTTT. It yields the protein CASSQGFFSDTQYF.

Remarks on this clone: The sample has other DNA sequences that encode this CDR3 too. The rearrangement links TRBV30 to TRBJ2-5; D is unresolved. The CDR3 sequence is 11 residues long. In germline, CDR1 is GTSNPN, CDR2 SVGIG (reference sequence). Trimming left V 0 bases short and J 5 bases short, with 4 bases between. CDR3: CAWSVGETQYF. CDR3 sequence (DNA): TGTGCCTGGAGTGTGGGCGAGACCCAGTACTTC.